This T cell receptor (beta chain) derives from a study of PD-1 blockade in classical Hodgkin lymphoma. Study outcomes and limitations: A reduction in baseline TCR diversity was reportedly seen in newly diagnosed patients relative to healthy donors.

The protocol was immunoSEQ multiplex PCR, while the TCRdb copy is restricted to in-frame clones and leaves out a portion. Here the sample spans some 20,000 clones, around 76% being singletons. This clone showed up just once. Its antigen is unknown. The germline CDR1 and CDR2 sequences are SGHDT and YYEEEE. The V segment lost 5 bases and the J segment 4 bases; nucleotides outside the gene matches: 13. This CDR3 has 17 amino acids. Time point: cycle 4 day 1 (C4D1), after around six weeks of nivolumab. No patient escaped relapse after autologous stem cell transplantation, and brentuximab vedotin exposure varied.

The receptor comes from a human donor with classical Hodgkin lymphoma. Sequenced here: peripheral blood mononuclear cells (PBMCs), sampled before the fourth cycle of nivolumab. This chain links TRBV5-6 with TRBJ1-3, with 9 bases that match TRBD1. The CDR3 bases are TGTGCCAGCAGTTTCGGACAGGGGTCGTCGTTGGGAAACACCATATATTTT. Its protein is CASSFGQGSSLGNTIYF.